These 9 T cell receptor beta chains share one sample of origin, sequenced in a study of resident and recirculating memory T cells in vitiligo. Repertoires were generated with immunoSEQ multiplex PCR, while TCRdb's copy carries only in-frame clones and drops some. The table has 65,000 to 80,000 clones, around 90% seen once. Sequenced: blood. The receptors derive from a male donor with vitiligo.

The chain uses TRBV7-2 and TRBJ2-2; 12 nucleotides align to TRBD2. The junction had 3 bases not matched to a gene; V was cut back by 6 bases and J by 4 bases. Germline CDR1 reads SGHTA; CDR2 reads FQGNSA. The CDR3 consists of 15 residues. Written as DNA, the CDR3 is TGTGCCAGCAGGGTACTAGCGGGGGGCACCGGGGAGCTGTTTTTT. Amino acid sequence: CASRVLAGGTGELFF.

The chain links TRBV6-1 to TRBJ1-1, with D possibly matching TRBD1 (5 bases). Trimming took 7 bases from V and 4 from J, leaving 16 bases between them. CDR3 length: 14 amino acids. Germline-derived CDR1 and CDR2 are MNHNS and SASEGT. CDR3 in DNA: TGTGCCAGCACCGGCTCTACAGGATCCACTGAAGCTTTCTTT. Translating it yields CASTGSTGSTEAFF.

The V call is TRBV7-2, the J call TRBJ2-1, with 9 bases matching TRBD2. CDR1 and CDR2 from the germline V gene are SGHTA and FQGNSA. V was pared by 4 bases and J by 7 bases, with 8 bases of the junction left unmatched. The CDR3 contains 15 residues. The CDR3 nucleotides are TGTGCCAGCAGCTCGAGCGGGAGGAAAGTTAATGAGCAGTTCTTC. This translates into CASSSSGRKVNEQFF.

This clone was found once. The chain uses TRBV10-3 and TRBJ2-2; tentatively, D is TRBD2 (7 bases). This CDR3 is built from 15 residues. V was pared by 4 bases and J by 8 bases, with 17 bases between. Germline V gene lookup returns CDR1 ENHRY and CDR2 SYGVKD. The CDR3: CAISGSGGRRGELFF. CDR3 DNA: TGTGCCATCAGTGGTTCGGGGGGCCGTCGAGGGGAGCTGTTTTTT.

This chain's CDR3 is CASSYGQGETQYF. CDR3 in DNA: TGTGCCAGCAGCTACGGACAGGGAGAGACCCAGTACTTC. The chain carries TRBV7-3 and TRBJ2-5; 8 bases line up with TRBD1. Germline assignment: CDR1 SGHTA and CDR2 FQGTGA. V dropped 4 bases and J dropped 4; count of bases not matched to a gene: 2. This CDR3 contains 13 residues. The full variable domain, rest sourced from reference TRBV7-3 and TRBJ2-5, is GAGVSQTPSNKVTEKGKYVELRCDPISGHTALYWYRQSLGQGPEFLIYFQGTGAADDSGLPNDRFFAVRPEGSVSTLKIQRTERGDSAVYLCASSYGQGETQYFGPGTRLLVL.

The chain joins TRBV6-4 to TRBJ2-7; tentatively, D is TRBD2 (7 bases). CDR1 and CDR2 (germline): MRHNA, SNTAGT. Between the trimmed V and J ends, which lost 7 bases and 7 bases, there was a span of 26 bases. The CDR3 runs to 16 residues. CDR3 region: CASIFHREGGELEQYF. CDR3 bases: TGTGCCAGCATCTTCCACCGCGAGGGGGGGGAGTTGGAGCAGTACTTC.

The V gene is TRBV28, the J gene TRBJ2-7; a possible D gene is TRBD1 (7 bases). From germline, CDR1 is MDHEN and CDR2 SYDVKM. V was pared by 6 bases and J by 1 base, with 13 bases between. The CDR3 loop spans 14 amino acids. CDR3 nucleotide sequence: TGTGCCAGCAGCCCGACAGGGAGGTCCTACGAGCAGTACTTC. Translation: CASSPTGRSYEQYF.

The chain is built from TRBV9 and TRBJ2-1, with a possible D match to TRBD1 (5 bases). Trimming shortened V by 1 base and J by 2 bases, and 16 bases separated the two germline ends. The CDR3 is 17 residues long. Germline lookup yields CDR1 SGDLS and CDR2 YYNGEE. The CDR3 nucleotides are TGTGCCAGCAGCGTACGGAATGGGGCGAGACCCTACAATGAGCAGTTCTTC. It translates to CASSVRNGARPYNEQFF.

This clone was seen just once. The rearrangement joins TRBV5-5 to TRBJ1-2, with a tentative D call TRBD1 (6 bases). Per germline, CDR1 SGHKS and CDR2 YYEKEE (reference sequence). The CDR3 loop spans 15 amino acids. The V and J ends lost 0 bases and 5 bases respectively, with 14 bases between them. CDR3 bases: TGTGCCAGCAGCTTGGGGTTAAACAGGGATTATGGCTACACCTTC. Translated: CASSLGLNRDYGYTF. Complete variable domain (other parts from reference TRBV5-5 and TRBJ1-2): DAGVTQSPTHLIKTRGQQVTLRCSPISGHKSVSWYQQVLGQGPQFIFQYYEKEERGRGNFPDRFSARQFPNYSSELNVNALLLGDSALYLCASSLGLNRDYGYTFGSGTRLTVV.